Sequencing of this T cell receptor (beta chain) was carried out in a study of T cell repertoires in cytomegalovirus infection (dated by TCRdb to between 2018 and 2021). Broadly, across the study: The HLA type of each donor mattered for the analysis, because public TCR beta signatures pointed to carriage of CMV infection along with the matching HLA type. Broad study findings and their caveats: Cumulative frequency of public TCR beta family members discriminated carriers of CMV infection plus the relevant HLA type in this cohort and an independent roughly 320-donor cohort. The ex vivo response was dominated by HLA-C-restricted CMV-specific TCR beta clonotypes, which also provided the single most frequent clonotype in two of eight donors.

This clonotype was observed a few times. What this receptor recognizes is not known. Base qualities are missing; no much larger clone stands one base away. Sequencing took place on an Illumina HiSeq 1500. TCRdb reworked the public reads: Q25 trimming with fastp, MiXCR clone assembly, productive beta chains retained. Here each entry gathers all rows of one CDR3 protein and keeps the most common genes and DNA. Here the sample has approximately 630,000 distinct CDR3 sequences; approximately 24% occur a single time. The ten largest clonotypes hold 7% to 9% of the sample. A distance of 11 bases separates the germline ends of V and J, which lose 3 bases and 8 bases respectively. Taken from cysteine to phenylalanine, the CDR3 has 12 residues. Only the CDR3 DNA stays, 36 bases, in frame from base 1. CDR1 and CDR2, looked up from the germline V gene, are SQVTM and ANQGSEA.

Sequencing was carried out using CD8+ T cells from PBMCs. This receptor was taken from a human donor in good health (CMV status not recorded). Some clones in this sample may be carry-over from other donors' samples. The rearrangement joined TRBV29-1 to TRBJ2-1; the D gene cannot be named for sure. CDR3 region: CSVERLRDEQFF. The sequenced DNA: TGCAGCGTTGAGAGATTAAGGGATGAGCAGTTCTTC.